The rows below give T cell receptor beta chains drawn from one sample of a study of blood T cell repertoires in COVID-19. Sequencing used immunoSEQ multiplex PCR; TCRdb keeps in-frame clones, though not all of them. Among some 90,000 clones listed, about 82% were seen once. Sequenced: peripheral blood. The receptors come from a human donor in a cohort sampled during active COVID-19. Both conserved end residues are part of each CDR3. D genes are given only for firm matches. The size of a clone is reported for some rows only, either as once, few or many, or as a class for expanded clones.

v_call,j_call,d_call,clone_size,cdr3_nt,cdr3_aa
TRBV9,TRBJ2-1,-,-,TGTGCCAGCAGCGTATCGGAGGGATACAATGAGCAGTTCTTC,CASSVSEGYNEQFF
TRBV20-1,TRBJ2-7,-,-,TGCAGTGCTAGTGTCCGGGACTACGAGCAGTACTTC,CSASVRDYEQYF
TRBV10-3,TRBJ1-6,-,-,TGTGCCATCAGTGAAGGTCGGGGAAAAAATTCACCCCTCCACTTT,CAISEGRGKNSPLHF
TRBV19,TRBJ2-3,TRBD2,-,TGTGCCAGTAAAGGTCGCGGGGGGGCCGATACGCAGTATTTT,CASKGRGGADTQYF
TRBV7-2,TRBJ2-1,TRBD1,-,TGTGCCAGCAGCTTAGCCTTCGGGACAGGGGTTCACAATGAGCAGTTCTTC,CASSLAFGTGVHNEQFF
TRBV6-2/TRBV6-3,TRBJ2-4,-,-,TGTGCCAGCAGTTACACTAGGACTGTAGCCAAAAACATTCAGTACTTC,CASSYTRTVAKNIQYF
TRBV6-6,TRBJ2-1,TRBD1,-,TGTGCCAGCCGAGGACAGGGATCCTCCTACAATGAGCAGTTCTTC,CASRGQGSSYNEQFF
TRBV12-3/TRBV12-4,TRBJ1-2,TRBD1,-,TGTGCCAGCACCTCCGGGACAGGGGATTGTTACACCTTC,CASTSGTGDCYTF
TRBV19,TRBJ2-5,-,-,TGTGCCAGTAGTATAGAGGGGGGAGAGACCCAGTACTTC,CASSIEGGETQYF
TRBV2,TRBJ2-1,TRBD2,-,TGTGCCAGCAGTGACCGACTAGCGGGGGGGGATGAGCAGTTCTTC,CASSDRLAGGDEQFF
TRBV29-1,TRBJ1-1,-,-,TGCAGCGTTGCCAGGAACTCTGAAGCTTTCTTT,CSVARNSEAFF
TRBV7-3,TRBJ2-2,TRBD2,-,TGTGCCAGCAGCTCGACTAGCGGGAGACCCGGGGAGCTGTTTTTT,CASSSTSGRPGELFF
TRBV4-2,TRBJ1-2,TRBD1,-,TGTGCCAGCAGCCAACCCAGGGGGGAAGGCTACACCTTC,CASSQPRGEGYTF
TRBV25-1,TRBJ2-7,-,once,TGTGCCAACTGGAGCCAGGGGTGCTGCTACGAGCAGTACTTC,CANWSQGCCYEQYF
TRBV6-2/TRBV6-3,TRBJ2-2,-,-,TGTGCCAGCAGTGCACAGGGATCGGACACCGGGGAGCTGTTTTTT,CASSAQGSDTGELFF
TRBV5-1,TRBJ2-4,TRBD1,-,TGCGCCAGCAGTTCGGACAGGGGGCTCCCAAACATTCAGTACTTC,CASSSDRGLPNIQYF
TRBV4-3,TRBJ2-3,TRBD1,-,TGCGCCAGCAGCCAAGATCACGGCAGGGGGCATGCAGATACGCAGTATTTT,CASSQDHGRGHADTQYF
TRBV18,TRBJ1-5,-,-,TGTGCCAGCTCACCCCGACAGGCCGAGCCCCAGCATTTT,CASSPRQAEPQHF
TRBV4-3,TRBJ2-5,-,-,TGCGCCAGCAGCCAAGCCGGGGAGGAGACCCAGTACTTC,CASSQAGEETQYF
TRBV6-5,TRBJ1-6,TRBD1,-,TGTGCCAGCAGCCAGGGGGTCAATTCACCCCTCCACTTT,CASSQGVNSPLHF
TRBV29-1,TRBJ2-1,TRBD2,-,TGCAGCGTTGAAATTAGCGGGAGGACGGTTCTCGGGTACAATGAGCAGTTCTTC,CSVEISGRTVLGYNEQFF
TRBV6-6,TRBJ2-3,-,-,TGTGCCAGCACCCCACCTGGCCCACCTTATACGCAGTATTTT,CASTPPGPPYTQYF